This entry lists 2 T cell receptor beta chains sequenced from one sample in a study of blood T cell repertoires in COVID-19. Data came from immunoSEQ multiplex PCR; TCRdb stores just in-frame clones and leaves some out. The table has roughly 120,000 clones, around 87% seen once. Sequencing input: peripheral blood. The source is a human donor in a cohort sampled during active COVID-19.

The V gene is TRBV2, the J gene TRBJ1-2; D ambiguous. Germline CDR1 and CDR2: SNHLY and FYNNEI. The V end lost 8 bases, the J end lost 3 bases, and 13 bases lay between the germline ends. This CDR3 region has 13 residues. The CDR3, as DNA: TGTGCCAGCCATCGGCAGGCATACTATGGCTACACCTTC. It encodes CASHRQAYYGYTF.

The J gene is TRBJ1-1, the V gene TRBV14; the D gene is possibly TRBD1 (5 bases). V was cut by 5 bases and J by 0 bases, with 7 bases left in between. The germline gives CDR1 SGHDN, CDR2 FVKESK. The CDR3 totals 13 residues. In nucleotides, the CDR3 is TGTGCCAGCAGCGCAGGGCTGAACACTGAAGCTTTCTTT. Amino acid sequence: CASSAGLNTEAFF.